This entry is about one TCR beta chain. Its antigen specificity is not known. No base quality information exists; no much larger clone differs at one position. The data were obtained in a study of shared clonotypes between healthy human individuals (TCRdb year 2020). Study-wide context: The cohort comprised a couple of women and a few men aged 18 to 49 years. To increase sequencing depth and limit assay-specific biases, TCR repertoire library preparation and sequencing were carried out by different laboratories using diverse techniques. For each donor, CD4 naive and CD4 memory were each run on three plates, CD8 naive on two plates, and CD8 memory on one plate. Leukapheresis yielded between about 0.8 and 9.5 billion PBMCs per donor. To estimate repertoire size and how much clonotypes are shared between individuals, the study performed deep sequencing of blood TCR repertoires from roughly five healthy adults. Overall results and qualifications from the work: Pairwise subsampling indicated that sequencing depth was expected to affect the degree of clonotype sharing among donors. The genetic and exposure-history diversity represented was limited by the small number of donors. Compared with non-shared clonotypes, the clonotypes found in all four sorted-subset donors had higher generation probabilities. About 4.5% of naive CD4, around 4% of naive CD8, approximately 2% of memory CD4, and 0.35% to 0.5% of memory CD8 clonotypes were shared across several donors. Larger estimated clonotype richness was generally found for naive subsets than for memory subsets. Sampling was limited to blood, and TCR repertoires in tissue likely differ from TCR repertoires in blood. Rarefaction of sorted-subset datasets indicated incomplete sequencing despite the large sequencing depth.

The CDR1 and CDR2 encoded by the germline V gene are SGDLS and YYNGEE. At the junction V is shortened by 3 bases and J by 10 bases; bases outside the gene matches: 10. Spanning cysteine to phenylalanine, the CDR3 consists of 14 amino acids. The DNA shown is the 42-base CDR3, in frame from base 1. TCR CDR3 regions were amplified from genomic DNA by multiplex PCR using the deep immunoSEQ assay. Extracted genomic DNA from each cell subset was distributed evenly across all wells of several immunoSEQ 96-well plates, and each plate was treated as a replicate. For sorted subsets, approximately 210 ng of genomic DNA, equivalent to 30,000 or so T cell genomes, went into each replicate PCR. Purified libraries were measured with a Qubit 3.0 fluorometer, size-checked on a Bioanalyzer 2100, and measured again with the KAPA Library Quantification kit. Every immunoSEQ 96-well plate was sequenced on a separate single-read 150-cycle Illumina NextSeq 550 flow cell. The authors processed their data as follows. Because only junctional sequences without quality scores were contained in the immunoSEQ output, filtering matching that applied to full-length reads could not be performed. Sequences were annotated with PyIR, a Python wrapper for IgBLAST v1.9, and V/J genes and CDR3 were assigned using IMGT germline references. Reads were filtered out if the reads had weak V/J assignments (E-value above 1e-6), no CDR3, stop codons, out-of-frame junctions, or ambiguous translated residues. V3J clonotypes were defined as sequences sharing an identical inferred V gene, J gene, and CDR3 amino acid sequence. To compute the percentage overlap between repertoires, the number of shared unique clonotypes was divided by the size of the smaller repertoire. RTK rarefaction, the Chao1 estimator, and Recon v2.1 estimates of unobserved clonotypes were used to assess repertoire richness. Generation probabilities for all TCRbeta clonotypes obtained by the gDNA method from a handful of donors were computed using OLGA. Drawn from immuneACCESS, this table holds only the in-frame rearrangements with V and J called that TCRdb kept. Clones are partly lost; checked studies trace under half to an unresolved V gene and leave the rest unexplained. D and trimming were read from the DNA, whereas the V and J calls and clone size are those reported in that table. Recorded for this sample are 300,000 or so clones; around two thirds of them occurred a single time. The ten largest account for approximately 10% of the sample.

Healthy HIV-negative adults with no recently reported acute infections or vaccinations were included as donors. Every donor was a Caucasian adult residing in Nashville, Tennessee, USA. CD4+ T cells were enriched by magnetic negative selection, after which naive cells were positively selected on CD45RA and the negative fraction was taken as the memory subset. After blood collection by leukapheresis, PBMCs were isolated using Ficoll-Histopaque density gradient centrifugation and then cryopreserved in the vapor phase of liquid nitrogen. Analytical flow cytometry was used to check the purity and quantity of each magnetically sorted T cell population. Each sorted fraction had its genomic DNA isolated and then quantified by UV absorbance on a Nanodrop 2000c.

The sequencing sample was made of memory CD4+ T cells sorted from blood. In light of the paper, this sample's cell subset or site label describes: CD45RA-negative fraction. The sequence is built from TRBV9 and TRBJ1-1; 9 central bases correspond to TRBD1. This clonotype was sampled from a man under 40 in good health. The sequenced DNA: TGTGCCAGCAGCGCTGTTTCGGGACAGGGAGTAGCTTTCTTT. This yields the protein CASSAVSGQGVAFF.